The 14 T cell receptor beta chains below come from one sample, sequenced in a study of cytomegalovirus exposure and HLA in healthy donors (dated by TCRdb to the late 2010s). Receptor amplification or capture employed the immunoSEQ multiplex PCR assay. A mixture of 60 forward primers for TCR Vbeta segments and 13 reverse primers for TCR Jbeta segments was used in the multiplex PCR. TCRdb's version of the immuneACCESS table is confined to in-frame rearrangements and falls short of the full clone set. An unresolved V gene accounts for under half of the shortfall where checked; the remainder is of unknown origin. This sample comprises more than 100,000 clones, less than 80% of them detected only once. Under 2% of the sample is in the top ten clones. Source material: PBMCs. These receptors were collected from a female donor in good health and CMV-seropositive.

This clone was seen a few times. The chain uses TRBV6-1 and TRBJ2-3, with D maybe TRBD2 (5 bases). This CDR3 comprises 14 residues. Per the germline V gene, CDR1 is MNHNS and CDR2 is SASEGT. The V end was cut by 7 bases, the J end by 3 bases, with 14 bases between. The CDR3 is CASKDEEATDTQYF. CDR3 in DNA: TGTGCCAGCAAGGATGAGGAGGCTACAGATACGCAGTATTTT.

The chain employs TRBV7-2 and TRBJ2-5; 7 bases line up with TRBD2. Looked up from germline, CDR1 is SGHTA and CDR2 is FQGNSA. This CDR3 spans 14 amino acids. V lost 3 bases and J lost 5; bases outside the gene matches: 6. CDR3 DNA: TGTGCCAGCAGCTTCAAGCGGGGAGGGGAGACCCAGTACTTC. Its protein is CASSFKRGGETQYF.

The table lists this clone with a few counts. The chain uses TRBV25-1 and TRBJ1-2; TRBD1 matches 7 bases. The V and J ends lost 6 bases and 6 bases, in that order; junction bases with no gene match: 16. CDR3 length equals 16 residues. Germline V gives CDR1 MGHDK, CDR2 SYGVNS. The CDR3 bases are TGTGCCAGCAGCCTAAACTACAGGGGTTCGACGAATGGCTACACCTTC. Amino acid sequence: CASSLNYRGSTNGYTF.

This clone has only a few counts. The J gene is TRBJ2-5, the V gene TRBV2, with TRBD1 as a possible D gene (6 bases). Germline CDR1 and CDR2: SNHLY and FYNNEI. This CDR3 is 14 amino acids long. Trimming removed 9 bases from V and 2 bases from J, with 16 bases in between. The CDR3: CASNVQGRQETQYF. The CDR3 nucleotides are TGTGCCAGTAACGTACAGGGTAGACAAGAGACCCAGTACTTC.

V is TRBV15 and J is TRBJ2-5; TRBD2 matches at 7 bases. V lost 0 bases, J lost 6 bases, and 13 bases stayed unmatched. CDR3 length: 17 residues. Germline loops: CDR1 LNHNV, CDR2 YYDKDF (reference sequence). The CDR3 DNA follows: TGTGCCACCAGCAGAGATATAGCGGGCCCCGGCCGAAAGACCCAGTACTTC. Its translation: CATSRDIAGPGRKTQYF.

The chain couples TRBV5-1 to TRBJ1-1, with TRBD1 as a possible D gene (5 bases). Deletions cut 4 bases from V and 1 base from J, with 8 bases between. The CDR3 is made up of 13 amino acids. Germline V lookup: CDR1 SGHRS, CDR2 YFSETQ. Written as DNA, the CDR3 is TGCGCCAGCAGCCAGACAGAGAACACTGAAGCTTTCTTT. Translating gives CASSQTENTEAFF.

The chain is built from TRBV28 and TRBJ2-1; a possible D gene is TRBD2 (7 bases). This CDR3 is built from 13 residues. Trimming took off 6 bases at V and 15 bases at J, with 21 bases between the two ends. CDR1 is MDHEN and CDR2 is SYDVKM in the germline V gene. CDR3 protein: CASSLRGRDFGFF. CDR3 nucleotide sequence: TGTGCCAGCAGCCTGAGGGGGAGGGATTTTGGGTTCTTC.

This sequence joins TRBV11-2 and TRBJ1-1; 8 bases fit TRBD1. The CDR3 runs 16 residues. V lost 5 bases to trimming and J lost 0 bases; unmatched junction nucleotides: 8. Germline loops: CDR1 SGHAT, CDR2 FQNNGV. The CDR3 coding sequence is TGTGCCAGCAGCCCTTGGACAGGGAACATGAACACTGAAGCTTTCTTT. Protein: CASSPWTGNMNTEAFF.

CDR3 sequence (DNA): TGCGCCAGCAGCGAAGTAGCGGGAGGGCCCACCGGGGAGCTGTTTTTT. It yields the protein CASSEVAGGPTGELFF. V gene TRBV5-1 combines with J gene TRBJ2-2, with TRBD2 matching 11 bases. Trimming removed 4 bases from V and 4 bases from J; junction bases left unmatched: 6. Germline V CDR1 and CDR2: SGHRS, YFSETQ. The CDR3 is made up of 16 amino acids.

The rearrangement joins TRBV7-3 to TRBJ2-2, with a tentative D call TRBD2 (5 bases). Germline loops: CDR1 SGHTA, CDR2 FQGTGA. Deletions cut 2 bases from V and 7 bases from J, with 11 bases between. The CDR3 is 14 residues long. The CDR3 here is CASSLGSWDGELFF. The CDR3 DNA reads as TGTGCCAGCAGCTTAGGGAGCTGGGACGGGGAGCTGTTTTTT.

The J gene is TRBJ1-3, the V gene TRBV5-8, with D uncertain. Trimming took 1 base from V and 0 from J, leaving 8 bases between them. CDR1 and CDR2 (germline): SGHTS, YDEGEE. This CDR3 is built from 15 residues. As DNA, the CDR3 is TGTGCCAGCAGCTTGCCAGCGCTCTCTGGAAACACCATATATTTT. As protein: CASSLPALSGNTIYF.

The rearrangement links TRBV19 to TRBJ1-2; the match to TRBD1 covers 10 bases. V shed 2 bases and J 6 bases; nucleotides not matched to a gene: 6. Germline CDR1 reads LNHDA; CDR2 reads SQIVND (reference sequence). The CDR3 length is 15 residues. This chain's CDR3 is CASSIFGQGVNGYTF. CDR3 bases: TGTGCCAGTAGTATATTTGGACAGGGGGTGAATGGCTACACCTTC.

The V gene is TRBV28, the J gene TRBJ1-2, with D perhaps matching TRBD1 (5 bases). The germline CDR1 and CDR2 sequences are MDHEN and SYDVKM. This CDR3 region has 12 residues. V was cut by 8 bases and J by 5 bases, with 12 bases left in between. As DNA, the CDR3 is TGTGCCAGCTTACAGGTTACTTATGGCTACACCTTC. Its protein product is CASLQVTYGYTF.

The genes are TRBV7-8 and TRBJ2-3, with TRBD1 matching 7 bases. The CDR3 sequence is 15 residues long. The germline CDR1 and CDR2 sequences are SGHVS and FQNEAQ. The J segment lost 0 bases and the V segment lost 6 bases, leaving 6 bases of the junction unmatched. The CDR3 DNA follows: TGTGCCAGCAGAACCGGGACAGTTAGCACAGATACGCAGTATTTT. Its protein product is CASRTGTVSTDTQYF.